The subject of this entry is one TCR beta chain. This sample is part of a study of control samples from healthy donors and cancer patients. Sequencing was performed with immunoSEQ multiplex PCR; in TCRdb, only in-frame clones are kept and a portion is missing. In the table there are about 92,000 clones, approximately 82% of which are singletons. Trimming cost V 6 bases and J 5 bases, with 7 bases left between them. The germline CDR1 and CDR2 sequences are MNHEY and SVGAGI. This CDR3 comprises 11 residues. The sequenced sample consisted of blood. This chain uses TRBV6-5 with TRBJ2-5; D unresolved. The TCR comes from a woman in her sixties or seventies in good health. The CDR3, as DNA: TGTGCCAGCAGGGGTGGGGAGACCCAGTACTTC. Protein product: CASRGGETQYF.